Shown below are 2 T cell receptor beta chains from a single sample sequenced in a study of OX40 agonist ivuxolimab in advanced cancers. Some clones are missing from TCRdb's copy, which holds only in-frame ones; the method was immunoSEQ multiplex PCR. The top ten hold less than 6% of the sample, which has tens of thousands of clones, under 95% seen once. Source: CD4+ or CD8+ T cells sorted from blood, taken in a trial of the OX40 agonist ivuxolimab. The receptors come from an adult with an advanced solid tumor such as melanoma, head and neck, liver or kidney cancer.

The gene calls are TRBV7-9 and TRBJ2-2; D is undetermined. Germline lookup yields CDR1 SEHNR and CDR2 FQNEAQ (reference sequence). Trimming shortened V by 0 bases and J by 1 base, and 12 bases separated the two germline ends. The CDR3 has 17 residues. CDR3 sequence reads: CASSLAGQQLNTGELFF. The CDR3 coding sequence is TGTGCCAGCAGCTTAGCGGGCCAGCAGCTGAACACCGGGGAGCTGTTTTTT.

This chain uses TRBV6-5 with TRBJ2-7; D call uncertain. V lost 0 bases and J lost 2, with 11 bases in between. CDR3 length: 15 residues. The V gene's germline CDR1 is MNHEY and CDR2 SVGAGI. CDR3 bases: TGTGCCAGCAGTTACTCGGTCAAGGCGCCCTACGAGCAGTACTTC. This gives the protein CASSYSVKAPYEQYF.